The 30 T cell receptor beta chains listed next were all sequenced from one sample in a study of breast tumors, draining lymph nodes, adjacent tissues. TCRdb re-called the multiplex PCR reads with MiXCR, one entry per CDR3 protein. Found here are roughly 130,000 distinct CDR3 sequences, around a third of them singletons; the top ten hold about 2.5%. The lymph nodes were axillary draining lymph nodes from breast cancer patients. The sample consisted of axillary lymph node tissue. The receptors originated from a female donor with breast cancer. Some clones in this sample may be carry-over from other donors' samples.

This clonotype was detected ten times or more. The chain couples TRBV5-6 to TRBJ1-3; D gene uncertain. The germline V gene has CDR1 SGHDT and CDR2 YYEEEE. The CDR3 is 15 residues long. V lost 0 bases and J 4 bases, leaving 11 bases between the germline ends. This CDR3 reads CASSLAFAQGNTIYF. The CDR3 DNA reads as TGTGCCAGCAGCTTGGCCTTTGCACAGGGAAACACCATATATTTT.

Of note for this clonotype: The junction shows a germline mismatch at one end, possibly a read error. The rearrangement links TRBV20-1 to TRBJ2-5, with D perhaps given as TRBD1 or TRBD2 (6 bases each). Germline V lookup: CDR1 DFQATT, CDR2 SNEGSKA (reference sequence). This CDR3 has 14 amino acids. DNA for the CDR3: TGCAGGGCAGTCTTGGCGGGGACACAAGCGACCCAGTACTTC. Its protein is CRAVLAGTQATQYF.

This clonotype was counted at least ten times. The V gene is TRBV5-1, the J gene TRBJ1-2; D gene uncertain. This CDR3 has 12 residues. V gave up 0 bases and J gave up 7 bases, with 7 bases separating them. Germline V gives CDR1 SGHRS, CDR2 YFSETQ. CDR3 bases: TGCGCCAGCAGCTTGGGGATGGGTGGCTACACCTTC. Protein sequence: CASSLGMGGYTF.

The chain uses TRBV11-2 and TRBJ2-7; 8 bases map to TRBD2. The V segment lost 5 bases and the J segment 2 bases; nucleotides outside the gene matches: 5. In germline, CDR1 is SGHAT, CDR2 FQNNGV. This CDR3 spans 14 amino acids. This chain's CDR3 is CASSQAGLAYEQYF. The CDR3 region has the DNA TGTGCCAGCAGCCAAGCGGGACTAGCCTACGAGCAGTACTTC.

In the case of this clonotype: One junction end disagrees with the germline gene, perhaps due to a read error. V is TRBV7-2 and J is TRBJ2-5; a possible D gene is TRBD2 (7 bases). From germline, CDR1 is SGHTA and CDR2 FQGNSA. This CDR3 spans 13 amino acids. In DNA, the CDR3 is TGTGCCAGCAGCCCATCGGGGGGTGGGACAACACACTTC. This sequence encodes CASSPSGGGTTHF.

This chain uses TRBV2 with TRBJ1-1, with D possibly TRBD1 on 6 matching bases. CDR3 length: 11 amino acids. The V and J ends lost 7 bases and 4 bases respectively, with 7 bases between them. Germline values: CDR1 SNHLY, CDR2 FYNNEI. The CDR3 nucleotides read TGTGCCAGCAAGGGGGGCACTGAAGCTTTCTTT. Residues: CASKGGTEAFF.

This clonotype came up many times. V gene TRBV10-2 combines with J gene TRBJ2-7; 7 positions agree with TRBD1. The CDR3 totals 14 residues. CDR1 and CDR2 (germline): WSHSY, SAAADI. V was clipped by 7 bases and J by 4 bases; unmatched bases: 10. CDR3: CASTGDRVRYEQYV. CDR3 nucleotide sequence: TGCGCCAGCACCGGAGACAGGGTCAGGTACGAGCAGTACGTC.

There are many counts of this clonotype. The chain is built from TRBV2 and TRBJ1-3, with 7 bases aligning to TRBD1. Trimming cost V 4 bases and J 4 bases; bases outside gene matches: 7. This CDR3 region has 15 residues. Germline V CDR1 and CDR2: SNHLY, FYNNEI. The CDR3 loop is CASSGGTVGGNTIYF. CDR3 coding DNA: TGTGCCAGCAGTGGTGGGACAGTGGGCGGAAACACCATATATTTT.

Points on this clonotype: Germline and junction disagree at one end, which may indicate a read error. This chain links TRBV5-6 with TRBJ1-5; a weak D match, TRBD1 (6 bases). From germline, CDR1 is SGHDT and CDR2 YYEEEE. The CDR3 has 15 residues. The CDR3 here is CVSSLGGYSNQPQHF. CDR3 nucleotides: TGTGTCAGCAGCTTAGGGGGGTATAGTAATCAGCCCCAGCATTTT.

This clonotype was counted ten times or more. The chain joins TRBV19 to TRBJ1-5; no clear D gene. The germline CDR1 and CDR2 sequences are LNHDA and SQIVND (reference sequence). Deletions cut 3 bases from V and 4 bases from J, with 10 bases between. This CDR3 has 14 amino acids. This CDR3 is CASSILNSNQPQHF. CDR3 nucleotides: TGTGCCAGTAGTATTTTGAACAGTAATCAGCCCCAGCATTTT.

This rearrangement joins TRBV19 to TRBJ2-5; tentatively, D is TRBD2 (7 bases). V was trimmed by 6 bases and J by 4 bases, leaving 30 bases between them. Germline V gene sequence: CDR1 LNHDA, CDR2 SQIVND (reference sequence). The CDR3 extends over 19 amino acids. This CDR3 is CASRTRGMGGGPSPETQYF. Here the CDR3 DNA reads TGTGCCAGTAGAACTAGGGGGATGGGGGGGGGCCCGTCCCCAGAGACCCAGTACTTC.

This clonotype was observed at least ten times. This chain connects TRBV20-1 to TRBJ1-6, with 7 bases aligning to TRBD1. Germline V gives CDR1 DFQATT, CDR2 SNEGSKA (reference sequence). Trimming cost V 2 bases and J 3 bases; bases outside gene matches: 4. The CDR3 covers 15 residues. The CDR3 is CSARPGTVYNSPLHF. CDR3 nucleotide sequence: TGCAGTGCTAGACCCGGGACAGTCTATAATTCACCCCTCCACTTT.

V is TRBV2 and J is TRBJ1-4; D possibly corresponds to TRBD1 (5 bases). The CDR3 runs 14 residues. V was pared by 7 bases and J by 13 bases, with 22 bases between. CDR1 and CDR2 from the germline V gene are SNHLY and FYNNEI. The CDR3 region is CASKREANLGTLFF. The CDR3 DNA follows: TGTGCCAGCAAACGGGAGGCAAACCTGGGGACACTGTTTTTT.

The table lists this clonotype with a few counts. The rearrangement uses TRBV11-2 and TRBJ1-1, with D unresolved. V was clipped by 5 bases and J by 2 bases, with 18 bases between them. The CDR3 has 16 residues. The V gene's germline CDR1 is SGHAT and CDR2 FQNNGV. CDR3 amino acids: CASSPISTVVNTEAFF. The CDR3 region has the DNA TGTGCCAGCAGCCCTATCAGCACCGTGGTCAACACTGAAGCTTTCTTT. The full variable domain, rest sourced from reference TRBV11-2 and TRBJ1-1, is EAGVAQSPRYKIIEKRQSVAFWCNPISGHATLYWYQQILGQGPKLLIQFQNNGVVDDSQLPKDRFSAERLKGVDSTLKIQPAKLEDSAVYLCASSPISTVVNTEAFFGQGTRLTVV.

About this clonotype itself: A much larger clone sits a single nucleotide away, making a read error possible. The V call is TRBV9, the J call TRBJ2-2, with 9 nucleotides matching TRBD2. CDR1 is SGDLS, CDR2 YYNGEE, per germline. The CDR3 totals 14 residues. The CDR3 DNA follows: TGTGCCGGGCGGGGGGGCCCAAACACCGGGGAGCTGTCTTTT. Translated: CAGRGGPNTGELSF.

This clonotype has only a few counts. The chain employs TRBV27 and TRBJ2-3; tentative D call: TRBD2 (6 bases). The V end lost 3 bases, the J end lost 0 bases, and 10 bases lay between the germline ends. This CDR3 has 15 residues. Per the germline V gene, CDR1 is MNHEY and CDR2 is SMNVEV (reference sequence). CDR3 sequence reads: CASSFWGVSTDTQYF. CDR3 DNA: TGTGCCAGCAGTTTTTGGGGGGTAAGCACAGATACGCAGTATTTT.

In its sample, this clonotype was seen many times. Since a much larger clone is just one base distant, this may be a read error. V usage is TRBV24-1 and J usage is TRBJ2-7, with no clear D. CDR1 KGHDR and CDR2 SFDVKD come from the germline V gene. Trimming took 5 bases from V and 4 from J, leaving 11 bases between them. This CDR3 has 13 residues. The CDR3 protein is CATSGAGRYEQYF. CDR3 bases: TGTGCCACCAGTGGCGCAGGCAGATACGAGCAGTACTTC.

As concerns this clonotype: Just one base apart from a much larger clone, this may be a read error. The V call is TRBV6-5, the J call TRBJ1-2; 9 bases agree with TRBD1. The CDR3 spans 14 residues. The V gene end was trimmed by 5 bases and the J gene end by 8 bases; junction bases not matched to a gene: 9. Germline V CDR1 and CDR2: MNHEY, SVGAGI. CDR3 DNA sequence: TGTGCCAGCAGTCACTGGGACAGGGCGGACGGCTACACCTTC. This codes for CASSHWDRADGYTF.

This clonotype was detected ten times or more. The chain joins TRBV18 to TRBJ2-7; D possibly corresponds to TRBD1 (6 bases). The CDR3 sequence is 13 residues long. Germline CDR1 and CDR2: KGHSH and LQKENI. The V end was cut by 6 bases, the J end by 6 bases, with 15 bases between. DNA of the CDR3: TGTGCCAGCTCCCCCGGACAGATTTCCGAGCAGTACGTC. Its translation: CASSPGQISEQYV.

This clonotype was found many times. This rearrangement joins TRBV9 to TRBJ2-3; tentatively, D is TRBD2 (6 bases). This CDR3 comprises 16 residues. Germline-derived CDR1 and CDR2 are SGDLS and YYNGEE. With 4 bases removed from V and 2 bases from J, the gap between germline ends came to 17 bases. As DNA, the CDR3 is TGTGCCAGCAGCCGTGGGGATAGCGGAAACACAGATACGCAGTATTTT. Protein: CASSRGDSGNTDTQYF.

For this clonotype: At one end, the junction sequence differs from germline, possibly due to a read error. This rearrangement joins TRBV14 to TRBJ1-6; D is perhaps TRBD1 (5 bases). Germline V gives CDR1 SGHDN, CDR2 FVKESK. The CDR3 covers 15 residues. The CDR3 sequence: CASSPLGTGRAPPHF. Written as DNA, the CDR3 is TGTGCCAGCAGCCCACTCGGGACGGGCCGCGCACCCCCCCACTTT.

This clonotype has ten or more counts. The chain employs TRBV28 and TRBJ2-7, with a weak D call TRBD2 (7 bases). CDR3 length: 15 amino acids. Trimming stripped 2 bases from V and 7 bases from J, with 18 bases between. Germline V CDR1 and CDR2: MDHEN, SYDVKM. In nucleotides, the CDR3 is TGTGCCAGCAGTTTAGGGGGGGCCCAACTGGGGGAGCAGTACTTC. Its translation is CASSLGGAQLGEQYF.

Of note for this clonotype: A read error may explain this, as a much larger clone is one base away. The chain links TRBV12-3 or TRBV12-4 to TRBJ2-5; TRBD2 might be the D (5 bases). This CDR3 has 14 residues. Trimming removed 6 bases from V and 2 bases from J, with 13 bases in between. In nucleotides, the CDR3 is TGTGCCAGCAGCCACGCGGGCATACAAGAGACCCAGTACTTC. Its protein is CASSHAGIQETQYF.

This clonotype has at least ten counts. The gene calls are TRBV2 and TRBJ2-7, with TRBD1 identical over 8 bases. J lost 4 bases, V lost 10 bases, and 9 bases had no gene match. The germline CDR1 and CDR2 sequences are SNHLY and FYNNEI. The CDR3 length is 13 residues. CDR3 in DNA: TGTGCCAACAGGGGGGTGAATTCTTACGAGCAGTACTTC. This encodes CANRGVNSYEQYF. The whole variable domain, remainder taken from reference TRBV2 and TRBJ2-7, is EPEVTQTPSHQVTQMGQEVILRCVPISNHLYFYWYRQILGQKVEFLVSFYNNEISEKSEIFDDQFSVERPDGSNFTLKIRSTKLEDSAMYFCANRGVNSYEQYFGPGTRLTVT.

This clonotype has a count of ten or more. The chain couples TRBV20-1 to TRBJ2-1; 11 nucleotides agree with TRBD2. The germline CDR1 and CDR2 sequences are DFQATT and SNEGSKA (reference sequence). This CDR3 comprises 15 residues. J was trimmed by 7 bases and V by 6 bases; bases with no gene match: 11. The DNA of the CDR3 is TGCAGTGCAACCTCCGGGACTAGCGGCACTAATGAGCAGTTCTTC. This sequence encodes CSATSGTSGTNEQFF.

The table lists this clonotype with many counts. This chain links TRBV15 with TRBJ2-5, with a weak D call TRBD1 (5 bases). Between the trimmed V and J ends, which lost 0 bases and 3 bases, there was a span of 14 bases. This CDR3 is 16 amino acids long. Germline assignment: CDR1 LNHNV and CDR2 YYDKDF (reference sequence). CDR3 bases: TGTGCCACCAGCAGAGATCGTGCCAGGGCAAAAGAGACCCAGTACTTC. This encodes CATSRDRARAKETQYF.

This clonotype has a count of ten or more. This chain links TRBV7-9 with TRBJ2-3, with 7 bases fitting TRBD1. With V trimmed by 1 base and J by 0 bases, 4 bases remained unmatched. The CDR3 contains 16 residues. CDR1 SEHNR and CDR2 FQNEAQ come from the germline V gene (reference sequence). The CDR3 coding sequence is TGTGCCAGCAGCTTAGGAGGGGGCCGAAGCACAGATACGCAGTATTTT. Protein product: CASSLGGGRSTDTQYF.

Ten or more counts support this clonotype. The chain uses TRBV12-3 or TRBV12-4 and TRBJ1-5; D unclear. V lost 7 bases to trimming and J lost 0 bases, with 10 bases between them. The CDR3 runs 14 residues. CDR3 in DNA: TGTGCCAGCACCCTACTGGATAGCAATCAGCCCCAGCATTTT. This codes for CASTLLDSNQPQHF.

The sample holds many counts of this clonotype. This may arise from a read error, as a much more abundant clone is one base away. The chain links TRBV7-3 to TRBJ2-5, with D tentatively TRBD2 (7 bases). Germline lookup yields CDR1 SGHTA and CDR2 FQGTGA. The CDR3 is 15 residues long. The chain's CDR3 is CASSGGGGVQETQHF. The CDR3, as DNA: TGTGCCAGCAGCGGGGGGGGCGGCGTCCAAGAGACCCAGCACTTC.

Notes on this clonotype: Germline and junction disagree at one end, which may indicate a read error. This sequence joins TRBV6-1 and TRBJ2-7, with 12 bases lining up with TRBD1. Germline lookup yields CDR1 MNHNS and CDR2 SASEGT. The CDR3 is 15 amino acids. The CDR3 coding sequence is TGTGCCAGCAGTCAAGGGACAGGGGGCTTCTACAAGCAGTACTTC. It yields the protein CASSQGTGGFYKQYF.